This T cell receptor beta chain was sequenced during a study of metastatic and nonmetastatic thyroid tumors. The germline CDR1 and CDR2 sequences are SGHRS and YFSETQ. After removal of 5 bases from V and 5 bases from J, the junction contained 14 bases not matched to a gene. This CDR3 has 18 residues. All patients were treatment-naive before thyroid surgery. About this clone itself: Its specificity is unknown.

TCRdb re-clonotyped the PCR reads through MiXCR. The sample carries more than 20,000 clones, 24% recorded once. Study results and caveats: TCR beta diversity was reportedly significantly higher in malignant thyroid tumors than benign nodules, in blood and tumor.

Sequencing was done on a sample of tumor tissue. The chain combines TRBV5-1 with TRBJ2-1; the match to TRBD2 covers 12 bases. This clonotype originated in a female donor with papillary thyroid cancer or a benign thyroid nodule (not recorded which). Some clones in this sample may be carry-over from other donors' samples. CDR3 nucleotide sequence: TGCGCCAGCAGTTTCTCACTCGGACTAGCGGGGTGGGACAATGAGCAGTTCTTC. It codes for CASSFSLGLAGWDNEQFF. Full variable domain (remainder filled in from reference TRBV5-1 and TRBJ2-1): KAGVTQTPRYLIKTRGQQVTLSCSPISGHRSVSWYQQTPGQGLQFLFEYFSETQRNKGNFPGRFSGRQFSNSRSEMNVSTLELGDSALYLCASSFSLGLAGWDNEQFFGPGTRLTVL.